Shown below are 27 T cell receptor beta chains from a single sample sequenced in a study of blood T cell repertoires in COVID-19. TCRdb keeps only in-frame clones here, not all; method: immunoSEQ multiplex PCR. The data show 250,000 or so clones, with 91% seen just once and roughly 2.9% held by the top ten. Sequenced material: PBMCs or T cells enriched from blood (not recorded which). The receptors come from a man in his forties who had been exposed to COVID-19.

This rearrangement joins TRBV9 to TRBJ2-7; TRBD1 matches 7 bases. CDR3 length: 13 amino acids. V gave up 4 bases and J gave up 6 bases; unmatched junction bases: 7. Germline V lookup: CDR1 SGDLS, CDR2 YYNGEE. CDR3 coding DNA: TGTGCCAGCAGCCCCCCGACAGGGACCGAGCAGTACTTC. This codes for CASSPPTGTEQYF.

V is TRBV5-1 and J is TRBJ2-2; D possibly corresponds to TRBD1 (6 bases). CDR1 and CDR2 (germline): SGHRS, YFSETQ. The CDR3 contains 14 residues. Trimming shortened V by 3 bases and J by 4 bases, and 10 bases separated the two germline ends. As DNA, the CDR3 is TGCGCCAGCAGCTCGGGACATTCCACCGGGGAGCTGTTTTTT. Translating gives CASSSGHSTGELFF. The variable domain in full, with the rest retrieved from reference TRBV5-1 and TRBJ2-2, is KAGVTQTPRYLIKTRGQQVTLSCSPISGHRSVSWYQQTPGQGLQFLFEYFSETQRNKGNFPGRFSGRQFSNSRSEMNVSTLELGDSALYLCASSSGHSTGELFFGEGSRLTVL.

This clone was counted a single time. V is TRBV3-1 (or the pseudogene TRBV3-2) and J is TRBJ1-2, with D perhaps TRBD1 (6 bases). Trimming shortened V by 3 bases and J by 7 bases, and 9 bases separated the two germline ends. The CDR3 is made up of 12 amino acids. Germline V gene lookup returns CDR1 LGHDT and CDR2 YNNKEL (reference sequence). CDR3 nucleotide sequence: TGTGCCAGCAGCCACCAAGGGGGTGGCTACACCTTC. This translates into CASSHQGGGYTF.

V usage is TRBV24-1 and J usage is TRBJ2-1, with 7 positions matching TRBD1. CDR3 length equals 13 residues. Germline CDR1 reads KGHDR; CDR2 reads SFDVKD. V lost 4 bases, J lost 10 bases, and 6 bases stayed unmatched. The CDR3 bases are TGTGCCACCAGTGAACAAGGGACAGAAGAGCAGTTCTTC. Translated: CATSEQGTEEQFF.

The chain uses TRBV19 and TRBJ1-2; TRBD1 matches at 7 bases. Germline CDR1 LNHDA, CDR2 SQIVND (reference sequence). The V gene end was trimmed by 5 bases and the J gene end by 4 bases; junction bases not matched to a gene: 10. The CDR3 contains 15 residues. CDR3 bases: TGTGCCAGTAGTTCCCCGAGGGGGCCTGGCTATGGCTACACCTTC. It specifies CASSSPRGPGYGYTF.

In DNA, the CDR3 is TGTGCCAGCAGCCAAGCTGGCCTACTAGCGGGAGGGGGCCAGTTCTTC. This translates into CASSQAGLLAGGGQFF. The chain combines TRBV14 with TRBJ2-1, with 13 nucleotides matching TRBD2. V lost 1 base, J lost 13 bases, and 10 bases stayed unmatched. Germline V gene sequence: CDR1 SGHDN, CDR2 FVKESK. This CDR3 is built from 16 residues.

The genes are TRBV19 and TRBJ2-4; 9 bases agree with TRBD2. The J segment lost 0 bases and the V segment lost 5 bases, leaving 14 bases of the junction unmatched. This CDR3 comprises 19 residues. Germline CDR1 is LNHDA and CDR2 is SQIVND (reference sequence). The CDR3 bases are TGTGCCAGTAGTGAGGCGCTAGCGGGGAACGGTCTAGCCAAAAACATTCAGTACTTC. This encodes CASSEALAGNGLAKNIQYF.

Only one count was recorded for this clone. The chain employs TRBV10-2 and TRBJ2-2, with no clear D. Deletions cut 8 bases from V and 5 bases from J, with 9 bases between. The CDR3 is made up of 12 amino acids. Germline V lookup: CDR1 WSHSY, CDR2 SAAADI. CDR3 region: CASSVRTGELFF. The DNA of the CDR3 is TGCGCCAGCTCGGTTCGAACCGGGGAGCTGTTTTTT.

This sequence joins TRBV28 and TRBJ2-7, with D maybe TRBD2 (6 bases). Germline V gene sequence: CDR1 MDHEN, CDR2 SYDVKM. The CDR3 loop spans 13 amino acids. V lost 5 bases and J lost 6, with 14 bases in between. The CDR3 DNA reads TGTGCCAGCAGTGCGGGACTCCGTCGCGAGCAGTACTTC. This sequence encodes CASSAGLRREQYF. The variable domain in full, with the rest retrieved from reference TRBV28 and TRBJ2-7, is DVKVTQSSRYLVKRTGEKVFLECVQDMDHENMFWYRQDPGLGLRLIYFSYDVKMKEKGDIPEGYSVSREKKERFSLILESASTNQTSMYLCASSAGLRREQYFGPGTRLTVT.

This chain connects TRBV5-1 to TRBJ2-7; D might be TRBD1 (6 bases). The CDR3 is 14 residues long. Deletions cut 0 bases from V and 3 bases from J, with 10 bases between. Germline-derived CDR1 and CDR2 are SGHRS and YFSETQ. In DNA, the CDR3 is TGCGCCAGCAGCTTGGGGGGGACAATCTACGAGCAGTACTTC. Amino acid sequence: CASSLGGTIYEQYF.

This clone came up a few times. The chain has TRBV6-5 and TRBJ2-7, with D maybe TRBD2 (6 bases). CDR3 length equals 15 residues. The germline gives CDR1 MNHEY, CDR2 SVGAGI. With 2 bases removed from V and 3 bases from J, the gap between germline ends came to 14 bases. DNA of the CDR3: TGTGCCAGCAGTTACACTTCCGGGACTGGCTACGAGCAGTACTTC. Residues: CASSYTSGTGYEQYF.

The chain has TRBV9 and TRBJ2-2; D possibly corresponds to TRBD2 (6 bases). The CDR3 consists of 16 residues. CDR1 is SGDLS, CDR2 YYNGEE, per germline. V was pared by 3 bases and J by 2 bases, with 14 bases between. The CDR3 DNA reads TGTGCCAGCAGCGGGAGGGACGGCCCTAACACCGGGGAGCTGTTTTTT. It encodes CASSGRDGPNTGELFF.

The chain uses TRBV5-1 and TRBJ2-7; 7 nucleotides align to TRBD1. Per germline, CDR1 SGHRS and CDR2 YFSETQ. The CDR3 contains 15 residues. Trimming at V came to 7 bases and at J to 2 bases, leaving 12 bases not matched to a gene. The CDR3 region is CASAPRQGVAYEQYF. CDR3 nucleotides: TGCGCCAGCGCCCCGAGGCAGGGGGTGGCCTACGAGCAGTACTTC.

The V call is TRBV4-1, the J call TRBJ1-2; 7 positions match TRBD1. The CDR3 length is 15 residues. With 4 bases clipped from V and 6 bases from J, the junction kept 11 bases outside the gene matches. From germline, CDR1 is MGHRA and CDR2 YSYEKL. The CDR3 bases are TGCGCCAGCAGCCGCGTAACCAGGGGGGAAAATGGCTACACCTTC. Its translation: CASSRVTRGENGYTF.

Notes on this clone: This same CDR3 is encoded by further DNA sequences in the sample. The chain recombines TRBV18 with TRBJ1-3, with D hard to call. This CDR3 contains 15 residues. CDR1 KGHSH and CDR2 LQKENI come from the germline V gene. V was pared by 1 base and J by 4 bases, with 11 bases between. DNA for the CDR3: TGTGCCAGCTCACCACAGTCCGGGGAAGGAAACACCATATATTTT. Protein product: CASSPQSGEGNTIYF. Drawing the rest from reference TRBV18 and TRBJ1-3, the complete variable domain is NAGVMQNPRHLVRRRGQEARLRCSPMKGHSHVYWYRQLPEEGLKFMVYLQKENIIDESGMPKERFSAEFPKEGPSILRIQQVVRGDSAAYFCASSPQSGEGNTIYFGEGSWLTVV.

The rearrangement uses TRBV30 and TRBJ2-7; TRBD1 might be the D (6 bases). The V gene's germline CDR1 is GTSNPN and CDR2 SVGIG (reference sequence). This CDR3 spans 14 amino acids. Between the trimmed V and J ends, which lost 0 bases and 4 bases, there was a span of 13 bases. This chain's CDR3 is CAWSVLQGAYEQYF. The CDR3 DNA sequence: TGTGCCTGGAGTGTACTACAGGGAGCATACGAGCAGTACTTC.

This clone was detected only once. The genes are TRBV21-1 and TRBJ1-2. TRBV21-1 is marked as a pseudogene. The CDR3 totals 9 residues. The CDR3 region has the DNA TGTGCCAGCAGACTGGGCTACACCTTC. Protein: CASRLGYTF.

This clone has just one count. CDR3 DNA: TGTGCCACCAGTGATTTGAAAGGGGGAGCTCTGGGTCAGCCCCAGCATTTT. Translating gives CATSDLKGGALGQPQHF. This chain links TRBV24-1 with TRBJ1-5, with a tentative D call TRBD1 (6 bases). The CDR3 length is 17 residues. Germline V lookup: CDR1 KGHDR, CDR2 SFDVKD. V shed 0 bases and J shed 6 bases, with 17 bases lying between them.

The V call is TRBV5-6, the J call TRBJ1-5; no firm D call. Trimming shortened V by 1 base and J by 5 bases, and 13 bases separated the two germline ends. Germline CDR1 is SGHDT and CDR2 is YYEEEE. The CDR3 covers 15 residues. The CDR3 region is CASSLLGARDQPQHF. Written as DNA, the CDR3 is TGTGCCAGCAGCTTGTTAGGAGCCAGAGATCAGCCCCAGCATTTT.

This chain connects TRBV18 to TRBJ1-6; D remains unclear. The CDR3 sequence is 13 residues long. Germline V gives CDR1 KGHSH, CDR2 LQKENI. With 6 bases removed from V and 6 bases from J, the gap between germline ends came to 9 bases. CDR3 sequence: CASSQGLNSPLHF. CDR3 bases: TGTGCCAGCTCCCAAGGACTTAATTCACCCCTCCACTTT.

The rearrangement uses TRBV27 and TRBJ2-7; 9 nucleotides align to TRBD2. The V gene end was trimmed by 3 bases and the J gene end by 6 bases; junction bases not matched to a gene: 6. The CDR3 sequence is 14 residues long. Germline V lookup: CDR1 MNHEY, CDR2 SMNVEV (reference sequence). The CDR3 DNA follows: TGTGCCAGCAGTTTTCTCCTAGCGGGATCCGAGCAGTACTTC. Amino acids: CASSFLLAGSEQYF.

The V gene is TRBV6-5, the J gene TRBJ2-5, with a possible D match to TRBD2 (5 bases). Trimming pared 8 bases from V and 5 bases from J, leaving 15 bases between. Germline-derived CDR1 and CDR2 are MNHEY and SVGAGI. This CDR3 spans 13 amino acids. The CDR3, as DNA: TGTGCCAGCCGGAGGTATGACTCGGAGACCCAGTACTTC. This encodes CASRRYDSETQYF.

This clone has a single count. The chain recombines TRBV6-1 with TRBJ2-1; D might be TRBD2 (6 bases). The V gene lost 0 bases and the J gene lost 7 bases, with 10 bases spanning the gap. The germline gives CDR1 MNHNS, CDR2 SASEGT. The CDR3 has 14 residues. For the CDR3, the DNA is TGTGCCAGCAGTGAAGCGGCAGGGAGGAATGAGCAGTTCTTC. It yields the protein CASSEAAGRNEQFF.

This chain joins TRBV5-1 and TRBJ1-1; no definite D call. The CDR3 sequence is 14 residues long. Trimming took 1 base from V and 1 from J, leaving 8 bases between them. The germline CDR1 and CDR2 sequences are SGHRS and YFSETQ. CDR3 sequence (DNA): TGCGCCAGCAGCTTGTCTACAGCGAACACTGAAGCTTTCTTT. Encoded protein: CASSLSTANTEAFF.

The chain is built from TRBV29-1 and TRBJ2-1, with TRBD2 matching over 11 bases. With 5 bases clipped from V and 9 bases from J, the junction kept 9 bases outside the gene matches. This CDR3 is built from 14 residues. Looked up from germline, CDR1 is SQVTM and CDR2 is ANQGSEA. The CDR3 reads CSVISGRASGEQFF. CDR3 coding DNA: TGCAGCGTTATTAGCGGGAGGGCCTCTGGTGAGCAGTTCTTC.

The chain combines TRBV30 with TRBJ1-1; possible D gene TRBD1, 6 bases. Trimming removed 2 bases from V and 4 bases from J, with 11 bases in between. Germline CDR1 reads GTSNPN; CDR2 reads SVGIG (reference sequence). CDR3 length: 13 amino acids. DNA for the CDR3: TGTGCCTGGAGTCTTTACAGGGCCACTGAAGCTTTCTTT. This translates into CAWSLYRATEAFF.

V and J are TRBV7-2 and TRBJ2-7, with 14 positions matching TRBD2. Germline V gene sequence: CDR1 SGHTA, CDR2 FQGNSA. With 5 bases clipped from V and 2 bases from J, the junction kept 2 bases outside the gene matches. The CDR3 is made up of 15 amino acids. The CDR3 is CASSPTSGRAYEQYF. CDR3 sequence (DNA): TGTGCCAGCAGCCCGACTAGCGGGAGGGCCTACGAGCAGTACTTC.